The clone carrying this T cell receptor beta chain is classed as medium-sized. TCRdb reanalysed the reads using MiXCR and keeps one entry per CDR3 protein. Among about 3,700 distinct CDR3 sequences listed, roughly 18% were seen once. This CDR3 spans 16 amino acids. Germline-derived CDR1 and CDR2 are GTSNPN and SVGIG (reference sequence). Germline trimming cut 3 bases from V and 4 bases from J; bases unmatched to any gene: 13. This sample was included in a study of liver allograft versus peripheral blood T cells. Study overall: In transplanted livers, T cell receptor repertoires were compared with those found in the recipients' peripheral blood.

The chain has TRBV30 and TRBJ1-2; the match to TRBD1 covers 8 bases. The TCR sequence derives from a human patient who had a liver transplant. Some of the T cells might come from the graft donor. The CDR3 spells CAWRARGTGTSYGYTF. In DNA form, the CDR3 reads TGTGCCTGGAGGGCTCGAGGGACAGGAACCTCCTATGGCTACACCTTC. Full variable domain (remainder filled in from reference TRBV30 and TRBJ1-2): SQTIHQWPATLVQPVGSPLSLECTVEGTSNPNLYWYRQAAGRGLQLLFYSVGIGQISSEVPQNLSASRPQDRQFILSSKKLLLSDSGFYLCAWRARGTGTSYGYTFGSGTRLTVV.